A single sample is the source of the 29 T cell receptor beta chains below, sequenced in a study of cytomegalovirus exposure and HLA in healthy donors. The PCR ran on 60 Vbeta and 13 Jbeta primers. Clones were sequenced by immunoSEQ multiplex PCR, and TCRdb holds only the in-frame ones, with some missing. This sample has 120,000 to 150,000 clones, with roughly four fifths found just once. Sequenced: PBMCs. These receptors came from a woman between 40 and 50 years old in good health and CMV-seronegative.

The V and J genes are TRBV7-9 and TRBJ2-3; 12 bases line up with TRBD2. V shed 5 bases, J shed 2 bases, and the junction held 2 bases outside the gene matches. The germline V gene has CDR1 SEHNR and CDR2 FQNEAQ (reference sequence). This CDR3 region has 15 residues. CDR3 region: CASSPSGGATDTQYF. CDR3 in DNA: TGTGCCAGCAGCCCTAGCGGGGGGGCCACAGATACGCAGTATTTT.

This clone was observed a handful of times. This chain links TRBV6-5 with TRBJ1-4; the D is unclear. In germline, CDR1 is MNHEY, CDR2 SVGAGI. The CDR3 runs to 13 residues. The V and J ends lost 5 bases and 4 bases respectively, with 8 bases between them. The CDR3 protein is CASSRLVNEKLFF. The CDR3 DNA follows: TGTGCCAGCAGTCGTCTCGTTAATGAAAAACTGTTTTTT.

The V and J genes are TRBV27 and TRBJ1-2; TRBD1 matches 7 bases. Germline loops: CDR1 MNHEY, CDR2 SMNVEV (reference sequence). J was trimmed by 5 bases and V by 6 bases; bases with no gene match: 9. The CDR3 runs 14 residues. DNA of the CDR3: TGTGCCAGCAGCGTCGGGACAGCTTCTTATGGCTACACCTTC. Its translation: CASSVGTASYGYTF.

CDR3 DNA sequence: TGTGCCAGCAGCTTCACACGGCTTGGGGGCTATGAGACCCAGTACTTC. Translated, it gives CASSFTRLGGYETQYF. The rearrangement links TRBV7-9 to TRBJ2-5; tentative D call: TRBD1 (6 bases). Germline V CDR1 and CDR2: SEHNR, FQNEAQ (reference sequence). V lost 3 bases to trimming and J lost 5 bases, with 19 bases between them. The CDR3 has 16 amino acids.

The V gene is TRBV9, the J gene TRBJ2-1; 7 bases are a match to TRBD1. Trimming took 2 bases from V and 2 from J; bases not matched to a gene: 7. The CDR3 consists of 16 residues. Germline loops: CDR1 SGDLS, CDR2 YYNGEE. The CDR3 region has the DNA TGTGCCAGCAGCGTGCCTGACAGGGCTACCTACAATGAGCAGTTCTTC. Translated: CASSVPDRATYNEQFF.

This clone showed up just a few times. The chain recombines TRBV5-4 with TRBJ1-2, with TRBD1 identical over 7 bases. Germline assignment: CDR1 SGHNT and CDR2 YYREEE (reference sequence). The CDR3 covers 15 residues. Trimming cost V 1 base and J 2 bases; bases outside gene matches: 5. CDR3 protein: CASSLSKTGNYGYTF. The CDR3 DNA follows: TGTGCCAGCAGCTTGTCCAAGACAGGGAACTATGGCTACACCTTC. The entire variable domain, with the rest obtained from reference TRBV5-4 and TRBJ1-2, is as follows: ETGVTQSPTHLIKTRGQQVTLRCSSQSGHNTVSWYQQALGQGPQFIFQYYREEENGRGNFPPRFSGLQFPNYSSELNVNALELDDSALYLCASSLSKTGNYGYTFGSGTRLTVV.

The chain is built from TRBV28 and TRBJ2-3; 12 bases match TRBD2. Per germline, CDR1 MDHEN and CDR2 SYDVKM. This CDR3 has 16 residues. Trimming cost V 5 bases and J 4 bases; bases outside gene matches: 7. CDR3 sequence: CASSRSSGGASDTQYF. CDR3 sequence (DNA): TGTGCCAGCAGTCGCTCTAGCGGGGGGGCTTCAGATACGCAGTATTTT.

The rearrangement links TRBV27 to TRBJ2-3; D unresolved. There are 13 residues in the CDR3. Germline V lookup: CDR1 MNHEY, CDR2 SMNVEV (reference sequence). Trimming left V 10 bases short and J 2 bases short, with 13 bases between. The CDR3 DNA reads as TGTGCCACCTCCTACTACTCCACAGATACGCAGTATTTT. Translation: CATSYYSTDTQYF.

This sequence joins TRBV18 and TRBJ2-7; TRBD2 is a possible D gene (5 bases). The CDR3 runs to 16 residues. Trimming removed 2 bases at V and 2 bases at J, with 16 bases between. Looked up from germline, CDR1 is KGHSH and CDR2 is LQKENI. CDR3 loop: CASSPMTGSWTYEQYF. Written as DNA, the CDR3 is TGTGCCAGCTCACCAATGACGGGGAGTTGGACCTACGAGCAGTACTTC.

The rearrangement uses TRBV18 and TRBJ1-1; 7 positions agree with TRBD1. The CDR3 has 15 residues. Trimming took 6 bases from V and 0 from J; bases not matched to a gene: 7. Germline V gene lookup returns CDR1 KGHSH and CDR2 LQKENI. As DNA, the CDR3 is TGTGCCAGCTCCCTTACTACAGGGGTGAACACTGAAGCTTTCTTT. It is translated as CASSLTTGVNTEAFF.

This chain connects TRBV11-1 to TRBJ1-3; no clear D gene. The CDR3 spans 14 residues. The germline V gene encodes CDR1 SGHAT and CDR2 FQDESV (reference sequence). Trimming stripped 3 bases from V and 7 bases from J, with 13 bases between. CDR3 sequence (DNA): TGTGCCAGCAGCTTCAAATCGGCGGGGAACACCATATATTTT. Protein sequence: CASSFKSAGNTIYF.

The chain joins TRBV6-1 to TRBJ1-5; the D is unclear. In germline, CDR1 is MNHNS, CDR2 SASEGT. Deletions cut 4 bases from V and 6 bases from J, with 10 bases between. The CDR3 contains 13 residues. Here the CDR3 reads CASSGEPSQPQHF. Written as DNA, the CDR3 is TGTGCCAGCAGTGGAGAGCCTAGTCAGCCCCAGCATTTT.

The gene calls are TRBV7-2 and TRBJ1-1; the D gene is possibly TRBD1 (5 bases). From germline, CDR1 is SGHTA and CDR2 FQGNSA. Trimming shortened V by 7 bases and J by 2 bases, and 14 bases separated the two germline ends. This CDR3 spans 14 amino acids. DNA of the CDR3: TGTGCCAGCACGGGGCGGAGGGGCAACACTGAAGCTTTCTTT. Protein: CASTGRRGNTEAFF.

This sequence joins TRBV4-1 and TRBJ1-5; D remains unclear. Germline lookup yields CDR1 MGHRA and CDR2 YSYEKL. This CDR3 region has 16 residues. V dropped 4 bases and J dropped 1 base, with 14 bases sitting between them. CDR3 amino acids: CASSRSVPRSNQPQHF. The CDR3 coding sequence is TGCGCCAGCAGCCGTTCGGTCCCGAGGAGCAATCAGCCCCAGCATTTT.

V usage is TRBV6-6 and J usage is TRBJ1-4; D is unclear. The CDR3 has 16 amino acids. Germline V gene sequence: CDR1 MNHNY, CDR2 SVGAGI (reference sequence). The V end was cut by 1 base, the J end by 7 bases, with 16 bases between. The CDR3 nucleotides are TGTGCCAGCAGTTACTGGGCATATGGGCTGGGTGAAAAACTGTTTTTT. Encoded protein: CASSYWAYGLGEKLFF.

The CDR3 here is CASSFRKGGGYTF. CDR3 sequence (DNA): TGTGCCAGCAGTTTCCGAAAGGGGGGGGGCTACACCTTC. The chain is built from TRBV27 and TRBJ1-2, with D possibly TRBD1 on 6 matching bases. The V end was cut by 3 bases, the J end by 8 bases, with 13 bases between. The germline CDR1 and CDR2 sequences are MNHEY and SMNVEV (reference sequence). This CDR3 has 13 residues.

V is TRBV2 and J is TRBJ1-1; D not certain. The V end was cut by 6 bases, the J end by 5 bases, with 13 bases between. Germline V gene data show CDR1 as SNHLY and CDR2 as FYNNEI. This CDR3 comprises 13 residues. CDR3: CASSLSRGTEAFF. The CDR3 DNA is TGTGCCAGCAGCTTGTCTCGCGGGACTGAAGCTTTCTTT.

J is TRBJ2-5 and V is TRBV27; 7 bases match TRBD1. V was clipped by 4 bases and J by 2 bases; unmatched bases: 4. This CDR3 is built from 14 residues. Looked up from germline, CDR1 is MNHEY and CDR2 is SMNVEV (reference sequence). In DNA form, the CDR3 reads TGTGCCAGCAGTTCCCAGGACAGGCAAGAGACCCAGTACTTC. Amino acids: CASSSQDRQETQYF.

This chain joins TRBV6-6 and TRBJ1-2, with D perhaps TRBD1 (6 bases). V was shortened by 2 bases and J by 4 bases, with 8 bases between the two germline ends. This CDR3 contains 13 residues. CDR1 and CDR2 from the germline V gene are MNHNY and SVGAGI (reference sequence). Here the CDR3 DNA reads TGTGCCAGCAGTTACACAGGGACCTATGGCTACACCTTC. This codes for CASSYTGTYGYTF.

This chain links TRBV4-1 with TRBJ1-1; 7 bases map to TRBD1. Losses at the gene ends were 4 bases for V and 0 bases for J; bases not matched to a gene: 8. The CDR3 length is 16 residues. Per germline, CDR1 MGHRA and CDR2 YSYEKL. The CDR3 loop reads CASSRSGTAMNTEAFF. The CDR3 DNA is TGCGCCAGCAGCCGCTCCGGGACAGCTATGAACACTGAAGCTTTCTTT.

This clone was counted once. The gene calls are TRBV5-4 and TRBJ2-2; D remains ambiguous. Germline V gene lookup returns CDR1 SGHNT and CDR2 YYREEE (reference sequence). V was pared by 2 bases and J by 0 bases, with 11 bases between. CDR3 length: 16 amino acids. The DNA of the CDR3 is TGTGCCAGCAGCTTTGGTATGCGGACGAACACCGGGGAGCTGTTTTTT. This encodes CASSFGMRTNTGELFF.

The chain has TRBV10-3 and TRBJ1-1, with TRBD1 matching over 7 bases. The CDR3 sequence is 17 residues long. Trimming removed 0 bases from V and 1 base from J; junction bases left unmatched: 8. Germline CDR1 reads ENHRY; CDR2 reads SYGVKD. CDR3 sequence: CAISESLGTDPNTEAFF. CDR3 in DNA: TGTGCCATCAGTGAGTCGCTGGGGACAGATCCGAACACTGAAGCTTTCTTT.

The V call is TRBV7-3, the J call TRBJ2-1; 7 nucleotides agree with TRBD1. This CDR3 has 15 residues. The trim removed 2 bases at V and 1 base at J, leaving 2 bases unmatched. Germline CDR1 is SGHTA and CDR2 is FQGTGA. The CDR3 region is CASSLEGASYNEQFF. The CDR3 DNA is TGTGCCAGCAGCTTAGAGGGGGCATCCTACAATGAGCAGTTCTTC.

The chain joins TRBV21-1 to TRBJ1-5; the DNA was not compared with TRBD1, the D call given in the table. TRBV21-1 corresponds to a pseudogene. This CDR3 comprises 20 residues. The CDR3 sequence is CASSLTMGQGSRRSNQPQHF. DNA for the CDR3: TGTGCCAGCAGCTTAACCATGGGACAGGGATCTCGTAGGAGCAATCAGCCCCAGCATTTT.

The gene calls are TRBV29-1 and TRBJ2-3; 11 nucleotides agree with TRBD2. The CDR3 is 17 residues long. Germline lookup yields CDR1 SQVTM and CDR2 ANQGSEA. After removal of 0 bases from V and 2 bases from J, the junction contained 7 bases not matched to a gene. The DNA of the CDR3 is TGCAGCGTTGAAGATCCGGGACTAGCGGAGACCACAGATACGCAGTATTTT. Residues: CSVEDPGLAETTDTQYF.

The chain couples TRBV11-3 to TRBJ2-3; 9 bases map to TRBD2. Germline loops: CDR1 SGHNT, CDR2 YENEEA. The CDR3 contains 18 residues. V dropped 4 bases and J dropped 5; count of bases not matched to a gene: 16. CDR3 protein: CASSSILAGRKERDTQYF. The CDR3 DNA follows: TGTGCCAGCAGCTCCATTCTAGCGGGGCGGAAGGAGAGAGATACGCAGTATTTT.

This chain connects TRBV28 to TRBJ1-2; perhaps TRBD1 as D (6 bases). V shed 6 bases and J shed 3 bases, with 20 bases lying between them. Germline V CDR1 and CDR2: MDHEN, SYDVKM. The CDR3 loop spans 16 amino acids. The CDR3 region has the DNA TGTGCCAGCAGCCGAATTACAGGGAGGGGGGACTATGGCTACACCTTC. Its translation is CASSRITGRGDYGYTF.

The V and J genes are TRBV2 and TRBJ1-5; D gene unclear. V shed 6 bases and J shed 9 bases, with 12 bases lying between them. Per germline, CDR1 SNHLY and CDR2 FYNNEI. The CDR3 spans 12 residues. For the CDR3, the DNA is TGTGCCAGCAGGGACGGGGATCGGCCCCAGCATTTT. Translation gives CASRDGDRPQHF.

V and J are TRBV12-5 and TRBJ1-3; D is uncertain. The V gene lost 7 bases and the J gene lost 0 bases, with 10 bases spanning the gap. Germline V gene data show CDR1 as LGHNT and CDR2 as FRNRAP. CDR3 length: 14 residues. The CDR3 nucleotides are TGTGCTAGTGCCCCGTCTTCCTCTGGAAACACCATATATTTT. Translating it yields CASAPSSSGNTIYF.